This T cell receptor (beta chain) stems from a study of blood T cell repertoires in COVID-19. Measured with immunoSEQ multiplex PCR; TCRdb has only the in-frame clones, and not every one. The sample carries about 140,000 clones, 80% to 90% recorded once. Sequenced material: peripheral blood. This clonotype originated in a woman in her thirties or forties with acute or convalescent COVID-19.

CDR3 nucleotide sequence: TGTGCCAGCAGTTTAGGGACAGTTGTTCGAGGGGAAGCTTTCTTT. Protein: CASSLGTVVRGEAFF. The V gene is TRBV27, the J gene TRBJ1-1, with 7 bases aligning to TRBD1. The CDR3 totals 15 residues. The germline gives CDR1 MNHEY, CDR2 SMNVEV (reference sequence). The trim removed 2 bases at V and 8 bases at J, leaving 11 bases unmatched.